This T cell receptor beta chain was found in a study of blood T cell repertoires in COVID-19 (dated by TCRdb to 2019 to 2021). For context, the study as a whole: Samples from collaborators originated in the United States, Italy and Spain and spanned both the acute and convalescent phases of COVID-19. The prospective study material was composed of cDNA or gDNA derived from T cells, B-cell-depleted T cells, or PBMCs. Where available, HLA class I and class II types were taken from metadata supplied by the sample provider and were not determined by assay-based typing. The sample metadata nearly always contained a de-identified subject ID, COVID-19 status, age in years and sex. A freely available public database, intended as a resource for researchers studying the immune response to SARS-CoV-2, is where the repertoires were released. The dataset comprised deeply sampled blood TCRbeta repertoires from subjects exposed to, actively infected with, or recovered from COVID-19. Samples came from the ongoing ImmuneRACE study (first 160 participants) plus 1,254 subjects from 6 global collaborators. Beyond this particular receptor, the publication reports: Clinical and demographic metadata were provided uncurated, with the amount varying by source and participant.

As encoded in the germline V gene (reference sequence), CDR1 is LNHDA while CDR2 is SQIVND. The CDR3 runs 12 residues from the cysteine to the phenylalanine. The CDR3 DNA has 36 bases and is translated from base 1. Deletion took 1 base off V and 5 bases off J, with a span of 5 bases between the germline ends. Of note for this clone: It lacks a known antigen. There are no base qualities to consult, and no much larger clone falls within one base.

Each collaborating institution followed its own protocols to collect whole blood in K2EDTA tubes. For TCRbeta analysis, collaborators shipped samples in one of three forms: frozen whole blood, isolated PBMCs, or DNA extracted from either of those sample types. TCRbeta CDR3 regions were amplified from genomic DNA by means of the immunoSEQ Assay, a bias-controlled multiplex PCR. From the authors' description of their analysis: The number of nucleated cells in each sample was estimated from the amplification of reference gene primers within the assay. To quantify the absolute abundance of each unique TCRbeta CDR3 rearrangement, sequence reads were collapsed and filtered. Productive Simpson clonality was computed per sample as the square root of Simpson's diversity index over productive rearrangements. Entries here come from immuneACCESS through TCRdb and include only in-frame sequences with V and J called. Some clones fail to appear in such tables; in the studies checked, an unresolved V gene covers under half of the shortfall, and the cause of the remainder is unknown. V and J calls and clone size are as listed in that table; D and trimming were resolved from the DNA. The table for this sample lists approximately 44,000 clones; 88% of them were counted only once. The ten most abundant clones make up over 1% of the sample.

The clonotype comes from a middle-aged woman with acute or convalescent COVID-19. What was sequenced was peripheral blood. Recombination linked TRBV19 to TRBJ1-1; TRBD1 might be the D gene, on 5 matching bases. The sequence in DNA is TGTGCCAGTAGTATAGGACAGACTGAAGCTTTCTTT. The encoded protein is CASSIGQTEAFF.